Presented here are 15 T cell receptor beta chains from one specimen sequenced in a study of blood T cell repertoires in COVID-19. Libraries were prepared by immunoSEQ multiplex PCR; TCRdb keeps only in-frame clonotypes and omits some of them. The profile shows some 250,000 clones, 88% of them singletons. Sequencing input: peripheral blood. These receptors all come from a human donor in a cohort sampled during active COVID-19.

The CDR3 nucleotides are TGTGCCAGCAGCACGCAGGGGTTTGTGCCAGATACGCAGTATTTT. Translated: CASSTQGFVPDTQYF. The chain links TRBV9 to TRBJ2-3; a weak D match, TRBD1 (6 bases). The CDR3 totals 15 residues. Germline V gene lookup returns CDR1 SGDLS and CDR2 YYNGEE. The V end lost 4 bases, the J end lost 4 bases, and 16 bases lay between the germline ends.

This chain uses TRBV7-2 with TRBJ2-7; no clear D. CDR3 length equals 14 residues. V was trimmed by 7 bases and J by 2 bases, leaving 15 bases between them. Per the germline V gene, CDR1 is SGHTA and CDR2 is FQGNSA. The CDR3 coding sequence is TGTGCCAGCACTCCGAAAGGAGCCCCCTACGAGCAGTACTTC. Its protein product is CASTPKGAPYEQYF.

The CDR3 is CASSVDGSATGGQFF. Written as DNA, the CDR3 is TGTGCCAGCAGCGTAGATGGTTCCGCCACCGGGGGGCAGTTCTTC. The rearrangement joins TRBV9 to TRBJ2-1; tentatively, D is TRBD2 (6 bases). V was shortened by 0 bases and J by 12 bases, with 19 bases between the two germline ends. The CDR3 covers 15 residues. Germline CDR1 reads SGDLS; CDR2 reads YYNGEE.

CDR3 residues: CATSDPSLAGVEETQYF. The CDR3 nucleotides are TGTGCCACCAGTGATCCCTCGCTAGCGGGAGTCGAGGAGACCCAGTACTTC. The V and J genes are TRBV24-1 and TRBJ2-5, with TRBD2 identical over 10 bases. CDR3 length: 17 amino acids. The ends lost 3 bases at V and 5 bases at J; junction bases unmatched: 11. Germline CDR1 is KGHDR and CDR2 is SFDVKD.

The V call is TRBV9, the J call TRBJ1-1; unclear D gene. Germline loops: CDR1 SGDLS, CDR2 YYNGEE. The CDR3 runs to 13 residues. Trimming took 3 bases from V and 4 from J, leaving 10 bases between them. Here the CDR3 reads CASSARGVTEAFF. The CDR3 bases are TGTGCCAGCAGCGCCCGGGGTGTCACTGAAGCTTTCTTT.

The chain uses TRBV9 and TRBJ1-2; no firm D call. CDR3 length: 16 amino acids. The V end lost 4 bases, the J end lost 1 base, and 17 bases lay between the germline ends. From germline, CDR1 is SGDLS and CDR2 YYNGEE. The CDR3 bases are TGTGCCAGCAGCCCCCAAGCGAGTGGCGGTAACTATGGCTACACCTTC. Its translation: CASSPQASGGNYGYTF.

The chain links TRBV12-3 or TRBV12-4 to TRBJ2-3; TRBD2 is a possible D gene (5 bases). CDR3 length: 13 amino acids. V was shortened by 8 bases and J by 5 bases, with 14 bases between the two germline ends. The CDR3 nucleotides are TGTGCCAGCTTCAAACTACGGGGAGATACGCAGTATTTT. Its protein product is CASFKLRGDTQYF.

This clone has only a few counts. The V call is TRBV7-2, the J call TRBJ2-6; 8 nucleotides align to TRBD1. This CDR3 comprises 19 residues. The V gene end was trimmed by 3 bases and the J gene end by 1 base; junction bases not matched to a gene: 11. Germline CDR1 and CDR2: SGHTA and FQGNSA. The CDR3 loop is CASSFNQGAYISGANVLTF. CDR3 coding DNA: TGTGCCAGCAGCTTTAATCAGGGGGCATATATATCTGGGGCCAACGTCCTGACTTTC.

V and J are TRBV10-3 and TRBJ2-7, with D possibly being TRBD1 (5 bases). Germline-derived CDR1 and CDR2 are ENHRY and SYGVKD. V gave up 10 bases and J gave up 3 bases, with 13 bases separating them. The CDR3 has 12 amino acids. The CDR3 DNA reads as TGTGCCAGCTCCAGGGTACACTACGAGCAGTACTTC. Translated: CASSRVHYEQYF.

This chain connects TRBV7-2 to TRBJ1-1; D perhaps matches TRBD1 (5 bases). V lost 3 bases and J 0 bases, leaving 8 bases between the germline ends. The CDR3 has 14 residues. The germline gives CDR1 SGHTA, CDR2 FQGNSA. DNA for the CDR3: TGTGCCAGCAGCTTGGCAGGGATGAACACTGAAGCTTTCTTT. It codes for CASSLAGMNTEAFF.

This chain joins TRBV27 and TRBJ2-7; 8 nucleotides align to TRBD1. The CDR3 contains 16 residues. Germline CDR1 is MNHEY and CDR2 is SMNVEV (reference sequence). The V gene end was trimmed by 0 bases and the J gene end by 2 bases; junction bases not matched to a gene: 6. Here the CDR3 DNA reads TGTGCCAGCAGTTTATCCGGACAGGGTAAAGCCTACGAGCAGTACTTC. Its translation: CASSLSGQGKAYEQYF.

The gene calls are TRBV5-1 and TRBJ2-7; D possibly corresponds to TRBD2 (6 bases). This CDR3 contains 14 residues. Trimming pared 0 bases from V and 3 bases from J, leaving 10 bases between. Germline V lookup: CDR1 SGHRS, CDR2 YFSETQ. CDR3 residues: CASSLEGTFYEQYF. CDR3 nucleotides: TGCGCCAGCAGCTTGGAAGGGACTTTCTACGAGCAGTACTTC.

The CDR3 reads CASSLGTGGKTQYF. The CDR3 DNA reads TGTGCCAGCAGCTTAGGGACAGGGGGAAAGACCCAGTACTTC. The chain uses TRBV7-2 and TRBJ2-5, with 10 bases aligning to TRBD1. Trimming took 1 base from V and 6 from J; bases not matched to a gene: 2. The CDR3 sequence is 14 residues long. Germline V gene data show CDR1 as SGHTA and CDR2 as FQGNSA.

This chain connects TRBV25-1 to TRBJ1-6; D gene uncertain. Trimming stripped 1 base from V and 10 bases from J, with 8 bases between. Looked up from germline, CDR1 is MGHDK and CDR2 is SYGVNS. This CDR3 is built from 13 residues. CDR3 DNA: TGTGCCAGCAGTGAATTCGGAGGGTCACCCCTCCACTTT. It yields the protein CASSEFGGSPLHF.

CDR3 DNA: TGTGCCAGCAGCCGGACAAGTCTCGAGCAGTACTTC. Its translation: CASSRTSLEQYF. The chain recombines TRBV5-6 with TRBJ2-7; tentative D call: TRBD1 (5 bases). Germline V gene data show CDR1 as SGHDT and CDR2 as YYEEEE. This CDR3 has 12 residues. The germline V and J ends were trimmed by 4 bases and 6 bases, with 11 bases remaining between them.